This TCR beta chain derives from a study of T-cell memory formation after mild COVID-19. On this clonotype itself: The target antigen is unknown.

Study-level findings and limits: Clones contracting across day 15 to 85 had a balanced CD4/CD8 profile; later expanding clones leaned CD4+.

Germline V gene lookup returns CDR1 SGHNT and CDR2 YYREEE (reference sequence). This CDR3 is 16 amino acids long. With 0 bases clipped from V and 5 bases from J, the junction kept 8 bases outside the gene matches. One entry per CDR3 protein results from TCRdb running MiXCR on the 5' RACE reads. The data hold approximately 300,000 distinct CDR3 sequences, with approximately 19% observed a single time. The J gene is TRBJ2-1, the V gene TRBV5-4, with 7 bases aligning to TRBD1. The clonotype comes from a man aged 18 to 29 who had mild COVID-19 (a few samples of this study predate the infection). Cell type and time point are not known. Input material: PBMCs or a T cell subset sorted from them (not recorded which). This CDR3 reads CASSLGQGGVNNEQFF. The CDR3 coding sequence is TGTGCCAGCAGCTTGGGACAGGGTGGGGTTAACAATGAGCAGTTCTTC.